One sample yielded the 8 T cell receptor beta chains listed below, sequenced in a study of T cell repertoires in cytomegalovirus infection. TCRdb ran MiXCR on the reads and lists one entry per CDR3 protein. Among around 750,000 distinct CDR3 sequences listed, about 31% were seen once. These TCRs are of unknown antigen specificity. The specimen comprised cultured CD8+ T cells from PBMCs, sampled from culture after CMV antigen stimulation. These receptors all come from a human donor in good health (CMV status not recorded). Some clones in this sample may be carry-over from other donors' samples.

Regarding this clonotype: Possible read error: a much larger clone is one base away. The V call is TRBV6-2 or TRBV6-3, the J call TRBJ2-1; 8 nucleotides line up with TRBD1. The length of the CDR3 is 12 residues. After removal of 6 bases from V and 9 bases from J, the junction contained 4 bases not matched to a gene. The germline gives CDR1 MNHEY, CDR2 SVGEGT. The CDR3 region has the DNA TGTGCCAGCAGCTGGACAGGGTTTGAGCAGTTCTTC. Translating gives CASSWTGFEQFF.

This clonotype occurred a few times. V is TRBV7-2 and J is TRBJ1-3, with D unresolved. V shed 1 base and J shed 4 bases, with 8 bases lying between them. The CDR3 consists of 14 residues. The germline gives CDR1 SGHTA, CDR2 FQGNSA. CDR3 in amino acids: CASSLGRLGNTIYF. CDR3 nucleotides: TGTGCCAGCAGCTTAGGGCGTCTAGGAAACACCATATATTTT.

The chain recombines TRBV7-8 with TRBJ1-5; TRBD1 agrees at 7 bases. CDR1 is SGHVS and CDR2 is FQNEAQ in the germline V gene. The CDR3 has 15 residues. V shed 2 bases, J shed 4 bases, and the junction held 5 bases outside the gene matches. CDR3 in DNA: TGTGCCAGCAGCTTATACAGGGGAAATAATCAGCCCCAGCATTTT. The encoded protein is CASSLYRGNNQPQHF. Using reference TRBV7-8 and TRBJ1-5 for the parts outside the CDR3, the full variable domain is GAGVSQSPRYKVAKRGQDVALRCDPISGHVSLFWYQQALGQGPEFLTYFQNEAQLDKSGLPSDRFFAERPEGSVSTLKIQRTQQEDSAVYLCASSLYRGNNQPQHFGDGTRLSIL.

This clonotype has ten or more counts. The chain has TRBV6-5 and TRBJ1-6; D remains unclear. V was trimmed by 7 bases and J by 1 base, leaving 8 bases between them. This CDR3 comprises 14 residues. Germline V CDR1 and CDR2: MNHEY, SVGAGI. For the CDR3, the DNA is TGTGCCAGCACCCCGGATTCCTATAATTCACCCCTCCACTTT. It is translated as CASTPDSYNSPLHF.

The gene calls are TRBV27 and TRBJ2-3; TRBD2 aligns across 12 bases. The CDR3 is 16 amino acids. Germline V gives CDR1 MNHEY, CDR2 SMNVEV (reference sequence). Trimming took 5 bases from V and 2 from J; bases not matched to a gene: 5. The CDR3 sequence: CASSPSSGGATDTQYF. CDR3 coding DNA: TGTGCCAGCAGTCCCTCTAGCGGGGGGGCCACAGATACGCAGTATTTT.

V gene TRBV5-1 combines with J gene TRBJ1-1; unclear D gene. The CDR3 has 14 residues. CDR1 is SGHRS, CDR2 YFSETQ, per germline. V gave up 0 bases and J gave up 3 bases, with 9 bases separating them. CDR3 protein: CASSLEFADTEAFF. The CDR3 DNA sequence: TGCGCCAGCAGCTTGGAATTTGCAGACACTGAAGCTTTCTTT. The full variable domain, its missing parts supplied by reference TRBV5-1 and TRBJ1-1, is KAGVTQTPRYLIKTRGQQVTLSCSPISGHRSVSWYQQTPGQGLQFLFEYFSETQRNKGNFPGRFSGRQFSNSRSEMNVSTLELGDSALYLCASSLEFADTEAFFGQGTRLTVV.

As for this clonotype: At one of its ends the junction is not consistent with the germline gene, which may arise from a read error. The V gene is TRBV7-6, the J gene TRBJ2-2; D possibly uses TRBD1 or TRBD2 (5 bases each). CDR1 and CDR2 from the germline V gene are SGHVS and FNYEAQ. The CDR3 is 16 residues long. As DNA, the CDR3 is TGTGCTAGCAGCTTGGCGACAAGGGGACACACCGGGGAGCTGTTTTTT. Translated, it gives CASSLATRGHTGELFF.

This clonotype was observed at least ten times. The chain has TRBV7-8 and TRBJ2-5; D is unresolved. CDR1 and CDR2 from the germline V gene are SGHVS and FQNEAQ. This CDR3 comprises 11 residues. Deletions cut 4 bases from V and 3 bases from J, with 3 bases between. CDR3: CASSSKETQYF. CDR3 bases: TGTGCCAGCAGCTCCAAAGAGACCCAGTACTTC. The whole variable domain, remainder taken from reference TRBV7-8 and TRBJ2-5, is GAGVSQSPRYKVAKRGQDVALRCDPISGHVSLFWYQQALGQGPEFLTYFQNEAQLDKSGLPSDRFFAERPEGSVSTLKIQRTQQEDSAVYLCASSSKETQYFGPGTRLLVL.